The 12 T cell receptor beta chains below all came from one sample that was sequenced in a study of cytomegalovirus exposure and HLA in healthy donors. PCR employed 60 Vbeta and 13 Jbeta primers. The data were produced by immunoSEQ multiplex PCR, yet TCRdb's version contains in-frame clones alone and is incomplete. The sample yields roughly 200,000 clones, 77% seen once. Material: PBMCs. The receptors here all came from a woman aged 60-70 years in good health and CMV-seropositive.

As DNA, the CDR3 is TGTGCCAGCAGTTACGCGGGAACCTACGAGCAGTACTTC. This sequence encodes CASSYAGTYEQYF. The V gene is TRBV27, the J gene TRBJ2-7, with D tentatively TRBD2 (6 bases). This CDR3 has 13 residues. V was cut by 4 bases and J by 2 bases, with 9 bases left in between. Germline lookup yields CDR1 MNHEY and CDR2 SMNVEV (reference sequence).

CDR3 DNA sequence: TGTGCCAGCAGCCAAGGTACAGGATTCACTGAAGCTTTCTTT. The encoded protein is CASSQGTGFTEAFF. This chain links TRBV4-2 with TRBJ1-1, with D possibly TRBD1 on 5 matching bases. V was clipped by 1 base and J by 4 bases, with 10 bases between them. The CDR3 runs 14 residues. The V gene's germline CDR1 is LGHNA and CDR2 YNFKEQ.

V and J are TRBV27 and TRBJ2-1, with a tentative D call TRBD1 (6 bases). V gave up 5 bases and J gave up 3 bases, with 20 bases separating them. The CDR3 is 17 amino acids. Germline V lookup: CDR1 MNHEY, CDR2 SMNVEV (reference sequence). This CDR3 reads CASSPSTTGRIYNEQFF. DNA for the CDR3: TGTGCCAGCAGTCCCTCAACAACAGGGAGAATCTACAATGAGCAGTTCTTC.

The J gene is TRBJ2-7, the V gene TRBV30; maybe TRBD2 (6 bases). The germline CDR1 and CDR2 sequences are GTSNPN and SVGIG (reference sequence). V lost 2 bases and J 4 bases, leaving 12 bases between the germline ends. This CDR3 is built from 13 residues. CDR3 amino acids: CAWSPGGRYEQYF. CDR3 bases: TGTGCCTGGAGTCCCGGGGGAAGATACGAGCAGTACTTC.

The V call is TRBV2, the J call TRBJ2-3, with TRBD2 matching 12 bases. Per the germline V gene, CDR1 is SNHLY and CDR2 is FYNNEI. The trim removed 6 bases at V and 4 bases at J, leaving 5 bases unmatched. The CDR3 is 15 residues long. The CDR3 DNA sequence: TGTGCCAGCAGACCGACTAGCGGGAGTGCAGATACGCAGTATTTT. Translation gives CASRPTSGSADTQYF. Variable domain in full (rest from reference TRBV2 and TRBJ2-3): EPEVTQTPSHQVTQMGQEVILRCVPISNHLYFYWYRQILGQKVEFLVSFYNNEISEKSEIFDDQFSVERPDGSNFTLKIRSTKLEDSAMYFCASRPTSGSADTQYFGPGTRLTVL.

The rearrangement joins TRBV9 to TRBJ2-1; TRBD2 matches at 8 bases. The CDR3 is 14 amino acids. V was clipped by 5 bases and J by 4 bases; unmatched bases: 5. Germline CDR1 is SGDLS and CDR2 is YYNGEE. CDR3 in amino acids: CASRGRGDYNEQFF. CDR3 nucleotides: TGTGCCAGCAGGGGGCGGGGGGATTACAATGAGCAGTTCTTC.

V usage is TRBV5-6 and J usage is TRBJ2-1; weak D call: TRBD2 (5 bases). Germline loops: CDR1 SGHDT, CDR2 YYEEEE. V lost 0 bases to trimming and J lost 0 bases, with 10 bases between them. The CDR3 covers 16 residues. Written as DNA, the CDR3 is TGTGCCAGCAGCTTGGCCACGGGAAGCTCCTACAATGAGCAGTTCTTC. The encoded protein is CASSLATGSSYNEQFF.

A remark on this clone: At one of its ends the junction is not consistent with the germline gene, which may arise from a read error. The chain joins TRBV7-7 to TRBJ1-2; 7 bases match TRBD1. Germline CDR1 reads SSHAT; CDR2 reads FNYEAQ (reference sequence). CDR3 length equals 15 residues. The CDR3 protein is CASSLAERRTGGYTF. The CDR3 nucleotides read TGTGCTAGCAGCTTAGCCGAGCGAAGGACAGGTGGCTACACCTTC.

The chain links TRBV28 to TRBJ1-2; TRBD1 aligns across 12 bases. CDR1 MDHEN and CDR2 SYDVKM come from the germline V gene. This CDR3 has 14 amino acids. Trimming took 5 bases from V and 8 from J; bases not matched to a gene: 6. CDR3 residues: CASSGDRGQQGYTF. Written as DNA, the CDR3 is TGTGCCAGCAGTGGGGACAGGGGGCAACAGGGCTACACCTTC.

The count of this clone is one. The chain links TRBV30 to TRBJ2-2; D gene unclear. With 0 bases removed from V and 7 bases from J, the gap between germline ends came to 15 bases. Per the germline V gene, CDR1 is GTSNPN and CDR2 is SVGIG (reference sequence). CDR3 length: 15 amino acids. CDR3 region: CAWSVRVALDGELFF. DNA for the CDR3: TGTGCCTGGAGTGTACGAGTTGCACTCGACGGGGAGCTGTTTTTT.

V and J are TRBV2 and TRBJ2-5; D unresolved. The CDR3 covers 12 residues. V was clipped by 4 bases and J by 7 bases, with 10 bases between them. Germline loops: CDR1 SNHLY, CDR2 FYNNEI. CDR3 nucleotide sequence: TGTGCCAGCAGTGCCCCCCCGGGGACCCAGTACTTC. This encodes CASSAPPGTQYF.

The sample holds one count of this clone. The chain recombines TRBV9 with TRBJ2-3; 8 positions match TRBD1. V gave up 4 bases and J gave up 3 bases; unmatched junction bases: 10. The germline V gene encodes CDR1 SGDLS and CDR2 YYNGEE. This CDR3 comprises 16 residues. The CDR3 protein is CASSPQNTGGTDTQYF. The CDR3 DNA reads TGTGCCAGCAGCCCCCAAAATACAGGGGGAACAGATACGCAGTATTTT.